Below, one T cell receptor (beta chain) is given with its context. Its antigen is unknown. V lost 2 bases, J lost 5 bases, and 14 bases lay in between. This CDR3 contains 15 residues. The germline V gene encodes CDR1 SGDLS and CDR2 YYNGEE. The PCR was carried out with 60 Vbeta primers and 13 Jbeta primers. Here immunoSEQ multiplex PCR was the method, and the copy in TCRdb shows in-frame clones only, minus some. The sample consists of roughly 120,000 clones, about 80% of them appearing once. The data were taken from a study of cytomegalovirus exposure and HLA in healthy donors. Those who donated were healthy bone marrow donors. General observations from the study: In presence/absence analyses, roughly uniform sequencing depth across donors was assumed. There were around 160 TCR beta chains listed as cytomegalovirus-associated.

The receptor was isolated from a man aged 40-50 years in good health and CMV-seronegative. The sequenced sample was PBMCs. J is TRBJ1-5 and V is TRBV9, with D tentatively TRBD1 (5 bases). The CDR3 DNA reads TGTGCCAGCAGCGTCAGTGACACAGGACATCAGCCCCAGCATTTT. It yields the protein CASSVSDTGHQPQHF.